This TCR beta chain stems from a study of blood T cell repertoires in COVID-19. On the study more broadly: Donors in the United States, Italy and Spain gave samples during acute or convalescent COVID-19. PBMCs, B-cell-depleted T cells, or T cells were the source of the cDNA or gDNA that made up the material.

A Seattle source enrolled patients during active infection and followed them longitudinally. As originally analysed: For nucleated cells, counts were estimated from reference gene primer amplification. The table came from immunoSEQ multiplex PCR; TCRdb's copy has only in-frame clones and leaves some out. The DNA was the basis for D and trimming; V, J and clone size are from that table. The table shows 250,000 to 350,000 clones, with roughly nine tenths occurring only once. The CDR3 extends over 14 amino acids. The V end lost 5 bases, the J end lost 0 bases, and 11 bases lay between the germline ends. The germline V gene has CDR1 SGHRS and CDR2 YFSETQ.

Sequencing input: peripheral blood. V gene TRBV5-1 combines with J gene TRBJ1-1; unclear D gene. The receptor was isolated from a woman in her 30s with COVID-19, enrolled during active disease. CDR3 amino acids: CASSLDTLNTEAFF. The DNA of the CDR3 is TGCGCCAGCAGTCTTGACACCTTGAACACTGAAGCTTTCTTT. The variable domain in full, with the rest retrieved from reference TRBV5-1 and TRBJ1-1, is KAGVTQTPRYLIKTRGQQVTLSCSPISGHRSVSWYQQTPGQGLQFLFEYFSETQRNKGNFPGRFSGRQFSNSRSEMNVSTLELGDSALYLCASSLDTLNTEAFFGQGTRLTVV.